This TCR beta chain was profiled in a study of glioma-infiltrating T cells. V lost 7 bases, J lost 4 bases, and 13 bases lay in between. Germline assignment: CDR1 ENHRY and CDR2 SYGVKD. The CDR3 has 13 residues. Details on this clonotype: Its antigen remains unidentified. A much bigger clone sits one base away, suggesting this may be a read error. In this CDR3 the conserved last residue, phenylalanine or tryptophan, is missing, so a read error is likely.

Study-wide points: Tissue and blood shared very few CDR3 sequences. Above-expected tissue-blood divergence occurred in all gliomas, most in low-grade ones.

Using RNA template, CDR3s of TCR alpha and beta were amplified with iRepertoire arm-PCR. Input was 100-400 ng of tissue mRNA or PBMC total RNA. TCRdb reanalysed the multiplex PCR reads using MiXCR and keeps one entry per CDR3 protein. The sample lists around 99,000 distinct CDR3 sequences, less than 30% occurring once. The clonotype originates from a human donor with low-grade glioma or glioblastoma, undergoing nonglioma brain surgery, or in good health (not recorded which). Sequencing was performed on glioma tissue, nonneoplastic brain tissue, or PBMCs (not recorded which). J is TRBJ1-1 and V is TRBV10-3; tentatively, D is TRBD1 (6 bases). CDR3 amino acids: CAITGGLGTEAFL. CDR3 nucleotide sequence: TGTGCCATCACGGGGGGCTTGGGCACTGAAGCTTTCTTA.